This is a list of T cell receptor beta chains from one sample in a study of blood T cell repertoires in COVID-19. The data were produced by immunoSEQ multiplex PCR, yet TCRdb's version contains in-frame clones alone and is incomplete. The sample yields about 200,000 clones, approximately 86% seen once. The sample consisted of peripheral blood. Receptor source: a man aged 55 to 69 with COVID-19, enrolled during active disease. The CDR3 runs from the conserved cysteine through the conserved F or W. The order of the fields is J gene, D gene, clone size, V gene, CDR3 DNA, CDR3 protein. A D gene is named only where the DNA matches it firmly. Rows may omit the clone size; those that give it use once, few, many or a size class.

TRBJ2-7 | TRBD1 | - | TRBV11-2 | TGTGCCAGCAGCTTAGACGGGACAGGGAGCAACGAGCAGTACTTC | CASSLDGTGSNEQYF
TRBJ2-4 | TRBD2 | - | TRBV7-2 | TGTGCCAGCAGCATGATGACTAGCGGGAGCATAAACATTCAGTACTTC | CASSMMTSGSINIQYF
TRBJ2-5 | - | - | TRBV15 | TGTGCCACCAGCAGCCGGGGTAGGGAGACCCAGTACTTC | CATSSRGRETQYF
TRBJ1-2 | - | - | TRBV19 | TGTGCCAGTAGTACAGGGATTTCTGGCTACACCTTC | CASSTGISGYTF
TRBJ2-1 | - | - | TRBV11-1 | TGTGCCAGCAGCTTAGGAACTAACAGGGCTGAGCAGTTCTTC | CASSLGTNRAEQFF
TRBJ2-7 | TRBD1 | - | TRBV7-8 | TGTGCCAGCAGCTGGACAGGGGGCTACGAGCAGTACTTC | CASSWTGGYEQYF
TRBJ1-2 | - | once | TRBV7-9 | TGTGCCAGCAGCTTAAGGAGCTATGGCTACACCTTC | CASSLRSYGYTF
TRBJ2-6 | - | - | TRBV18 | TGTGCCAGCTCACCCTACGGGGGCTCTGGGGCCAACGTCCTGACTTTC | CASSPYGGSGANVLTF
TRBJ1-2 | TRBD1 | - | TRBV2 | TGTGCCAGCAGCGGGACAGGGGACTATGGCTACACCTTC | CASSGTGDYGYTF
TRBJ2-6 | - | - | TRBV19 | TGTGCCAGTAGTATCGTCAGTGGCTCTGGGGCCAACGTCCTGACTTTC | CASSIVSGSGANVLTF
TRBJ1-1 | TRBD1 | - | TRBV28 | TGTGCCAGCAGTTTAGAAGGGGGCTTCACTGAAGCTTTCTTT | CASSLEGGFTEAFF
TRBJ1-2 | TRBD1 | once | TRBV7-2 | TGTGCCAGCAGCTTTGTCGGGACAGGCGTCTATGGCTACACCTTC | CASSFVGTGVYGYTF
TRBJ1-3 | TRBD1 | - | TRBV30 | TGTGCCTGGAGGGACAGGGGGTATTCTGGAAACACCATATATTTT | CAWRDRGYSGNTIYF
TRBJ1-1 | - | - | TRBV6-1 | TGTGCCAGCAGTGACTTCGCAGGGCAGGCGAACACTGAAGCTTTCTTT | CASSDFAGQANTEAFF
TRBJ1-6 | - | few | TRBV7-6 | TGTGCCAGCAGCTTAGATGAGGGCACGCTTCAGGCCCTCCACTTT | CASSLDEGTLQALHF
TRBJ1-1 | - | - | TRBV27 | TGTGCCAGCAGTAAGGGGGAAAACACTGAAGCTTTCTTT | CASSKGENTEAFF
TRBJ2-7 | - | - | TRBV7-8 | TGTGCCAGCAGCCAGATACACAACGAGCAGTACTTC | CASSQIHNEQYF
TRBJ1-1 | - | - | TRBV9 | TGTGCCAGCAGCCGAACAGGGCTTGGTGAAGCTTTCTTT | CASSRTGLGEAFF
TRBJ1-5 | - | - | TRBV21-1 | TGTGCCAGCAGCAGGGGCACCAATCAGCCCCAGCATTTT | CASSRGTNQPQHF
TRBJ1-2 | - | - | TRBV11-2 | TGTGCCAGCAGCCCCCTCGGGGATAACTATGGCTACACCTTC | CASSPLGDNYGYTF
TRBJ1-1 | - | - | TRBV9 | TGTGCCAGCAGCGTAGGGGAGTGGGGGGCTGAAGCTTTCTTT | CASSVGEWGAEAFF
TRBJ2-7 | TRBD1 | - | TRBV7-2 | TGTGCCAGCAGCTTTGGCGCGGGACAGGGGGCGTCGGAGCAGTACTTC | CASSFGAGQGASEQYF
TRBJ2-1 | - | - | TRBV25-1 | TGTGCCAGCAGTGAACACGGGGTGTCCTACAATGAGCAGTTCTTC | CASSEHGVSYNEQFF
TRBJ1-5 | - | - | TRBV24-1 | TGTGCCACCAGTGATTTGCACCCCATCCGACATCCGCCCCAGCATTTT | CATSDLHPIRHPPQHF
TRBJ1-1 | - | - | TRBV19 | TGTGCCAGTAGTGCTTTAGGTACGGGGGCTTTCTTT | CASSALGTGAFF
TRBJ1-5 | TRBD1 | - | TRBV24-1 | TGTGCCACCAGTGATTCTAGGACAGGGGTTAATCAGCCCCAGCATTTT | CATSDSRTGVNQPQHF
TRBJ2-1 | - | - | TRBV9 | TGTGCCAGCAGCGTAGCGACTGGGTACAATGAGCAGTTCTTC | CASSVATGYNEQFF
TRBJ2-2 | TRBD2 | - | TRBV6-5 | TGTGCCAGTGCGCTAGCGGTAACCGGGGAGCTGTTTTTT | CASALAVTGELFF
TRBJ2-7 | - | - | TRBV5-1 | TGCGCCAGCAGCTCAGAATACGAGCAGTACTTC | CASSSEYEQYF
TRBJ1-5 | TRBD1 | - | TRBV5-6 | TGTGCCAGCAGTTACAGGGGGGACGGCAATCAGCCCCAGCATTTT | CASSYRGDGNQPQHF
TRBJ2-3 | - | once | TRBV11-3 | TGTGCCAGCAGCCCCGACCCGACACTAGATACGCAGTATTTT | CASSPDPTLDTQYF
TRBJ2-1 | - | - | TRBV11-1 | TGTGCCAGCAGCCAGATGAATGAGCAGTTCTTC | CASSQMNEQFF
TRBJ1-6 | - | - | TRBV6-5 | TGTGCCAGCAGTTACAGTCGGGGAAGAGTTAGGTCACCCCTCCACTTT | CASSYSRGRVRSPLHF
TRBJ2-7 | TRBD2 | - | TRBV28 | TGTGCCAGCAGCTCCTGGGCTAGCGGGAGGGCCTACGAGCAGTACTTC | CASSSWASGRAYEQYF
TRBJ1-2 | - | - | TRBV19 | TGTGCGTCGAGGGCACAGTCTAACTATGGCTACACCTTC | CASRAQSNYGYTF
TRBJ1-6 | TRBD1 | few | TRBV10-3 | TGTGCCACGAAACGACAGGGGGATAATTCACCCCTCCACTTT | CATKRQGDNSPLHF
TRBJ2-7 | - | - | TRBV7-2 | TGTGCCAGCAGCTTAGCCGTTAACAGAGCCTACGAGCAGTACTTC | CASSLAVNRAYEQYF
TRBJ2-3 | TRBD2 | - | TRBV18 | TGTGCCAGCTCACCGAGCGGGACGTCCGATACGCAGTATTTT | CASSPSGTSDTQYF
TRBJ1-2 | TRBD1 | - | TRBV28 | TGTGCCAGCAGCCTTGGACAGGGGAGGTTAGGCTACACCTTC | CASSLGQGRLGYTF
TRBJ2-7 | - | - | TRBV5-5 | TGTGCCAGCAGCTTACCTACCTACGAGCAGTACTTC | CASSLPTYEQYF
TRBJ2-2 | TRBD2 | - | TRBV4-2 | TGTGCCAGCAGCCAAGAATGGGGGACTAGCGGGAGTCGAGGGGAGCTGTTTTTT | CASSQEWGTSGSRGELFF
TRBJ2-1 | TRBD2 | - | TRBV7-8 | TGTGCCAGCAGCTTAGGAGCGGGAGTAATGCAGTTCTTC | CASSLGAGVMQFF
TRBJ2-1 | TRBD2 | - | TRBV27 | TGTGCCAGCAGTTTCCGACACGGGACTAGCAATGAGCAGTTCTTC | CASSFRHGTSNEQFF
TRBJ1-1 | - | - | TRBV30 | TGTGCCTGGGGGAGGCCAGGGAGGGTGAACACTGAAGCTTTCTTT | CAWGRPGRVNTEAFF
TRBJ1-2 | - | - | TRBV12-2 | TGTGCAAGTCGGAACGCAGGGTCTAGTAACTATGGCTACACCTTC | CASRNAGSSNYGYTF
TRBJ1-2 | TRBD1 | few | TRBV5-1 | TGCGCCAGCAGCTTGGCCGACAGGGAGTATGGCTACACCTTC | CASSLADREYGYTF
TRBJ1-5 | - | - | TRBV4-1 | TGCGCCAGCAGCCAAGATGGGGGCGCGGTCAATCAGCCCCAGCATTTT | CASSQDGGAVNQPQHF
TRBJ2-2 | - | - | TRBV24-1 | TGTGCCACCAGTGACCGGCGGACAGCAAACACCGGGGAGCTGTTTTTT | CATSDRRTANTGELFF
TRBJ1-6 | - | once | TRBV12-5 | TGTGCTAGTGGTTTGGGACAGAATAATTCACCCCTCCACTTT | CASGLGQNNSPLHF
TRBJ1-4 | TRBD1 | - | TRBV10-3 | TGTGCCATCAGACCTGGGACAGGGGAAGGGGAAAAACTGTTTTTT | CAIRPGTGEGEKLFF
TRBJ1-1 | - | - | TRBV10-3 | TGTGCCATCCAGGGGCACATGAACACTGAAGCTTTCTTT | CAIQGHMNTEAFF
TRBJ1-2 | TRBD1 | - | TRBV27 | TGTGCCAGCAGTTTAGAGGGACAGTATGGCTACACCTTC | CASSLEGQYGYTF
TRBJ2-1 | TRBD2 | - | TRBV27 | TGTGCCAGCAGTCCTCCAGCGGGAGGTTCCTCCTACAATGAGCAGTTCTTC | CASSPPAGGSSYNEQFF